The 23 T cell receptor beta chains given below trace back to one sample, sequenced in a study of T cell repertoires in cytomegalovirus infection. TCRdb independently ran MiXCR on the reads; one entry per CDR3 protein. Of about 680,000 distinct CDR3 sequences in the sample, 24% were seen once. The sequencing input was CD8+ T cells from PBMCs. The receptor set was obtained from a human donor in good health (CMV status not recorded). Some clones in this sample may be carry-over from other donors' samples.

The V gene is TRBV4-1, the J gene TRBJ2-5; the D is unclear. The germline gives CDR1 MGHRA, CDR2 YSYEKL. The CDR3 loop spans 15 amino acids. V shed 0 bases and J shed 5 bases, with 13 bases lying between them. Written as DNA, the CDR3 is TGCGCCAGCAGCCAAGAACCTGCCCGTGGGGAGACCCAGTACTTC. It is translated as CASSQEPARGETQYF.

This CDR3 is CSAWTELGEQYF. The CDR3 nucleotides read TGCAGTGCCTGGACTGAGCTGGGGGAGCAGTACTTC. This chain joins TRBV20-1 and TRBJ2-7; D possibly corresponds to TRBD2 (5 bases). This CDR3 region has 12 residues. Germline V CDR1 and CDR2: DFQATT, SNEGSKA (reference sequence). The germline V and J ends were trimmed by 6 bases and 7 bases, with 16 bases remaining between them.

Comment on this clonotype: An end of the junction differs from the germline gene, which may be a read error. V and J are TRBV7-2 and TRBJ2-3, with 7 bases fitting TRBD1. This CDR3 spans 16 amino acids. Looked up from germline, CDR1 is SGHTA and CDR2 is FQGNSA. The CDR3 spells CASSLAGGRTTDTRYF. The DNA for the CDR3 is TGTGCCAGCAGCTTAGCAGGGGGCAGGACCACAGATACGCGGTATTTT. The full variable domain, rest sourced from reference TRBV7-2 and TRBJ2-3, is GAGVSQSPSNKVTEKGKDVELRCDPISGHTALYWYRQSLGQGLEFLIYFQGNSAPDKSGLPSDRFSAERTGGSVSTLTIQRTQQEDSAVYLCASSLAGGRTTDTRYFGPGTRLTVL.

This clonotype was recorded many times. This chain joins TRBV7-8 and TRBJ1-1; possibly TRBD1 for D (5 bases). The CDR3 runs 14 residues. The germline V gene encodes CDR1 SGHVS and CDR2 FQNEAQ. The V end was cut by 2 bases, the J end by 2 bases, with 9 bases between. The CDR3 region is CASSLRGPNTEAFF. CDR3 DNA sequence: TGTGCCAGCAGCTTAAGGGGACCTAACACTGAAGCTTTCTTT.

The CDR3 here is CASSLAGPEKLFF. In DNA, the CDR3 is TGTGCCAGCAGCTTGGCCGGACCTGAAAAACTGTTTTTT. The chain joins TRBV7-3 to TRBJ1-4; D call uncertain. Germline V gene data show CDR1 as SGHTA and CDR2 as FQGTGA. This CDR3 is built from 13 residues. The ends were cut back, 3 bases at V and 7 bases at J, with 9 bases in the middle.

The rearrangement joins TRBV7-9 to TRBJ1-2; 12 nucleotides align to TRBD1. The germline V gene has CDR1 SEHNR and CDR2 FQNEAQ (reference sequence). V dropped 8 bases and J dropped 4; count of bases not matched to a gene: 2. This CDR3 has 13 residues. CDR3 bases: TGTGCCAGCGGGACAGGGGGCGCCTATGGCTACACCTTC. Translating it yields CASGTGGAYGYTF.

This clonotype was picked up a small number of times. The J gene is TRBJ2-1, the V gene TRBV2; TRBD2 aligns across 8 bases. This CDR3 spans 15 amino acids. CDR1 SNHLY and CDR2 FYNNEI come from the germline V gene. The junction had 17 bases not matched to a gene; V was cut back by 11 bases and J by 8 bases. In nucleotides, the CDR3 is TGTGCCCTCGGGGGGGAACGGGGGGGCACGGATGAGCAGTTCTTC. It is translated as CALGGERGGTDEQFF.

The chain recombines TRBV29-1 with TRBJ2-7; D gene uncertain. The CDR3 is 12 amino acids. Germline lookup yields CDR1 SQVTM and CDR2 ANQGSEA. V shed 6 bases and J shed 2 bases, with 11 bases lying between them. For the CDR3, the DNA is TGCAGCGTGGGTGGGGATCCCTACGAGCAGTACTTC. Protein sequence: CSVGGDPYEQYF.

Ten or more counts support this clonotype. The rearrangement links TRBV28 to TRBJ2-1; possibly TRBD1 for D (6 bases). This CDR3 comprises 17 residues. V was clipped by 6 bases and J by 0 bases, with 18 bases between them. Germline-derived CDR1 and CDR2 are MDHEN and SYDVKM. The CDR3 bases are TGTGCCAGCAGCCAAACAACAGGGAAGAGCTCCTACAATGAGCAGTTCTTC. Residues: CASSQTTGKSSYNEQFF.

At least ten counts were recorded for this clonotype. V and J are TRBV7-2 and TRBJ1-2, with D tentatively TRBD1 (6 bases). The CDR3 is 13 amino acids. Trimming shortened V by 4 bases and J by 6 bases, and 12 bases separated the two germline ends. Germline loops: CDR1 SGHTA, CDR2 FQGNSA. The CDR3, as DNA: TGTGCCAGCAGCTACAGGGTGCAGGATGGCTACACCTTC. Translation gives CASSYRVQDGYTF.

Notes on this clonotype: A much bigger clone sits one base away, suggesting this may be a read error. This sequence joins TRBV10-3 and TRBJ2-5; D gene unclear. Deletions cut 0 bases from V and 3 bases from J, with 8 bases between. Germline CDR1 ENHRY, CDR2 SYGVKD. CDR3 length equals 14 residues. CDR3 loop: CAISESLPEETQYF. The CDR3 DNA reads TGTGCCATCAGTGAGTCGTTACCGGAAGAGACCCAGTACTTC.

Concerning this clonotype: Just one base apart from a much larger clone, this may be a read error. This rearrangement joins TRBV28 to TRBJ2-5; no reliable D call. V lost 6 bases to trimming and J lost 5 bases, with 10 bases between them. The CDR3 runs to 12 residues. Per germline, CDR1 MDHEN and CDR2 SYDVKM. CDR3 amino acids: CASRNGRETQYF. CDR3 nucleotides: TGTGCCAGCAGAAACGGCCGGGAGACCCAGTACTTC.

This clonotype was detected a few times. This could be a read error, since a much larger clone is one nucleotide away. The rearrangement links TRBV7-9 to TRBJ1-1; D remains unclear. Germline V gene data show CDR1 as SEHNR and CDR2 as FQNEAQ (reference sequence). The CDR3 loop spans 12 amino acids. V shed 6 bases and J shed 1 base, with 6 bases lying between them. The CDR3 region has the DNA TGTGCCAGCAGGGAGAGGAACACTGAAGCTTTCTTT. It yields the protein CASRERNTEAFF. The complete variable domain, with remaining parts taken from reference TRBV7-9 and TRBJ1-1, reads DTGVSQNPRHKITKRGQNVTFRCDPISEHNRLYWYRQTLGQGPEFLTYFQNEAQLEKSRLLSDRFSAERPKGSFSTLEIQRTEQGDSAMYLCASRERNTEAFFGQGTRLTVV.

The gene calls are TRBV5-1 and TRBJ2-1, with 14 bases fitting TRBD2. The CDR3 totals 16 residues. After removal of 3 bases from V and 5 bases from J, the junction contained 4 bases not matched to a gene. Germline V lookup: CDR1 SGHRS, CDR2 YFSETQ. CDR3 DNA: TGCGCCAGCAGCTCGGGACTAGCGGGGGCGAACAATGAGCAGTTCTTC. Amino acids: CASSSGLAGANNEQFF.

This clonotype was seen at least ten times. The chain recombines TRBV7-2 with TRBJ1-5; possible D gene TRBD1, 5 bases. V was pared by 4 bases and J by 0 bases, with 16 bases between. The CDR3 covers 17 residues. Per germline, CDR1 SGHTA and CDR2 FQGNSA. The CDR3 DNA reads TGTGCCAGCAGCTACCCGAATGGGGGGTATAGCAATCAGCCCCAGCATTTT. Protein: CASSYPNGGYSNQPQHF.

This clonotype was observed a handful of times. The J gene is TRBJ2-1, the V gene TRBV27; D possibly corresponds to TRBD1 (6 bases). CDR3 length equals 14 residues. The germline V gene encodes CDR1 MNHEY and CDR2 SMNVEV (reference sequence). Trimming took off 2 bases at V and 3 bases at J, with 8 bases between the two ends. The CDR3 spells CASSLRDIYNEQFF. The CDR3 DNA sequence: TGTGCCAGCAGTTTAAGGGACATCTACAATGAGCAGTTCTTC.

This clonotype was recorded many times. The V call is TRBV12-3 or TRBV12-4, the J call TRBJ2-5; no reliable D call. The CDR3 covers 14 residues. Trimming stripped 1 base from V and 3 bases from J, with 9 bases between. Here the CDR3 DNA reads TGTGCCAGCAGTTTAGGGACGCTGAAAGAGACCCAGTACTTC. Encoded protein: CASSLGTLKETQYF.

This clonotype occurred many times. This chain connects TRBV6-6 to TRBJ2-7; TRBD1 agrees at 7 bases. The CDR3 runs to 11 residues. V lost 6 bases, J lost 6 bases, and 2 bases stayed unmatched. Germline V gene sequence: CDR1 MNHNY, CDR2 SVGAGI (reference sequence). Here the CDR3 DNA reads TGTGCCAGCAGACAGGGGCCCGAGCAGTACTTC. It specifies CASRQGPEQYF.

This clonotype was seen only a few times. The CDR3 DNA follows: TGCGCCAGCAGCGCCACGATGACCGGGGAGCTGTTTTTT. Residues: CASSATMTGELFF. The chain has TRBV5-1 and TRBJ2-2; D is unclear. Trimming took 4 bases from V and 5 from J, leaving 9 bases between them. Per the germline V gene, CDR1 is SGHRS and CDR2 is YFSETQ. The CDR3 totals 13 residues.

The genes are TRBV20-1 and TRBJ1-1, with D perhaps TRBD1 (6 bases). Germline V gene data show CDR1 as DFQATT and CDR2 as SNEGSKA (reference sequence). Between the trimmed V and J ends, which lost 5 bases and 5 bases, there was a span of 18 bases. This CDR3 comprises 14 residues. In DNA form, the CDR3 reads TGCAGTGCTCCAGAAAAACAGGGTCTGACTGAAGCTTTCTTT. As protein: CSAPEKQGLTEAFF.

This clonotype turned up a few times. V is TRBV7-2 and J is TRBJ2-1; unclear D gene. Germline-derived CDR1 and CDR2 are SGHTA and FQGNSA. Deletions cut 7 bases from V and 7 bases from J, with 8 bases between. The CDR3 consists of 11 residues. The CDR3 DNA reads TGTGCCAGCACCTCTGGGAATGAGCAGTTCTTC. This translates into CASTSGNEQFF.

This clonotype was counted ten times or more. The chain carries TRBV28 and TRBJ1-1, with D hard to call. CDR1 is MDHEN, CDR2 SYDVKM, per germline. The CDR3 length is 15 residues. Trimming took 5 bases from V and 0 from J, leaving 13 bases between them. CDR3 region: CASSGIGLMNTEAFF. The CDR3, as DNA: TGTGCCAGCAGTGGGATCGGCCTTATGAACACTGAAGCTTTCTTT.

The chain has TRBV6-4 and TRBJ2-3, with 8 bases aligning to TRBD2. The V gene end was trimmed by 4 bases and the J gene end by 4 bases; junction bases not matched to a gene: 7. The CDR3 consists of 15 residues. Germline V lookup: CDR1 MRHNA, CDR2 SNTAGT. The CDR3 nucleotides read TGTGCCAGCAGTGCCATCCGGGGGGGACCAGATACGCAGTATTTT. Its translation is CASSAIRGGPDTQYF.